Only a few counts were recorded for the clone carrying this TCR beta chain. Its antigen is still unknown. This sample was taken from a study of identical twins. Whole-study results and caveats: Within cord blood, abundant beta clonotypes carried fewer insertions, but memory repertoires showed no such trend.

This CDR3 spans 14 amino acids. Per germline, CDR1 SQVTM and CDR2 ANQGSEA. Between the trimmed V and J ends, which lost 0 bases and 6 bases, there was a span of 14 bases. TCRdb analysed the 5' RACE reads with MiXCR anew, one entry per CDR3 protein. The sample contains 550,000 to 700,000 distinct CDR3 sequences, 21% of which appear only once. The same data also contributed to another study, on T cells expressing NK-cell markers. As that study records: Seven of eight sequenced donors tested HCMV-seropositive; one tested seronegative. In four donors, dominant clonotypes made up roughly 25-60.1% of CD3+CD56-NKG2C+ cells. The HCMV specificity of the expanded NKG2C+ T cell clones stayed unresolved.

V gene TRBV29-1 combines with J gene TRBJ1-2; D not resolved. The sequence was obtained from a woman between 18 and 30 years old in good health. What was sequenced was PBMCs. This chain's CDR3 is CSVEDSAITHGYTF. The CDR3 DNA reads as TGCAGCGTTGAAGATTCCGCAATAACCCATGGCTACACCTTC.